These 4 T cell receptor beta chains were all obtained from the same sample, sequenced in a study of cytomegalovirus exposure and HLA in healthy donors. PCR amplification relied on 60 Vbeta primers (plus 13 Jbeta primers). The data were produced by immunoSEQ multiplex PCR, yet TCRdb's version contains in-frame clones alone and is incomplete. The table records a few hundred thousand clones, 83% of them present only once. The sequenced sample was PBMCs. All receptors come from a girl aged 5 to 17 in good health and CMV-seronegative.

The CDR3 bases are TGTGCCAGCAGCGGGGCGTACACTGAAGCTTTCTTT. This gives the protein CASSGAYTEAFF. The chain employs TRBV7-9 and TRBJ1-1, with D tentatively TRBD1 (5 bases). The V end was cut by 5 bases, the J end by 3 bases, with 7 bases between. Germline values: CDR1 SEHNR, CDR2 FQNEAQ (reference sequence). The length of the CDR3 is 12 residues.

The chain is built from TRBV11-1 and TRBJ1-2; possibly TRBD1 for D (6 bases). CDR1 is SGHAT, CDR2 FQDESV, per germline (reference sequence). The CDR3 is 14 amino acids. Trimming shortened V by 5 bases and J by 4 bases, and 14 bases separated the two germline ends. The CDR3 nucleotides are TGTGCCAGCAGCCCCTCGTGGGGGCTCTATGGCTACACCTTC. Translated, it gives CASSPSWGLYGYTF. The variable domain in full, with the rest retrieved from reference TRBV11-1 and TRBJ1-2, is EAEVAQSPRYKITEKSQAVAFWCDPISGHATLYWYRQILGQGPELLVQFQDESVVDDSQLPKDRFSAERLKGVDSTLKIQPAELGDSAMYLCASSPSWGLYGYTFGSGTRLTVV.

This chain links TRBV28 with TRBJ1-6; 8 bases fit TRBD1. The V segment lost 8 bases and the J segment 6 bases; nucleotides outside the gene matches: 9. The CDR3 runs to 15 residues. Germline CDR1 is MDHEN and CDR2 is SYDVKM. CDR3 loop: CASLGGDRLNSPLHF. CDR3 sequence (DNA): TGTGCCAGCTTAGGGGGGGACAGGCTTAATTCACCCCTCCACTTT.

This chain connects TRBV6-6 to TRBJ1-5, with a weak D call TRBD1 (5 bases). V lost 6 bases, J lost 5 bases, and 14 bases lay in between. The CDR3 loop spans 14 amino acids. Germline V gives CDR1 MNHNY, CDR2 SVGAGI (reference sequence). Here the CDR3 reads CASSSQPGYQPQHF. The CDR3 coding sequence is TGTGCCAGCAGCAGCCAACCAGGGTATCAGCCCCAGCATTTT.